The T cell receptor beta chain described here comes from a study of cytomegalovirus exposure and HLA in healthy donors. Study-wide background: An analysis done earlier identified 100 million to 140 million unique TCR beta sequences from approximately 170 million T cells.

Turning to this clone: Its antigen is not known.

Germline V gene lookup returns CDR1 MDHEN and CDR2 SYDVKM. The CDR3 has 17 residues. V was pared by 5 bases and J by 4 bases, with 14 bases of the junction left unmatched. Study-level findings and limits: Association of fewer than 20,000 TCR beta sequences with HLA alleles was found at 0.05 false discovery rate in a later analysis. An apparent linkage of common viral pathogens to several of the most significant clusters emerged in a later analysis. For most TCR beta V segments, an earlier analysis put the productive rate at about 87% or about 30% of the time.

Primers: 60 Vbeta forward and 13 Jbeta reverse. The data were produced by immunoSEQ multiplex PCR, yet TCRdb's version contains in-frame clones alone and is incomplete. The sample contains 150,000 to 200,000 clones, 65% to 80% of which appear only once. This receptor was taken from a woman aged 40-49 years in good health and CMV-seropositive. The rearrangement uses TRBV28 and TRBJ1-5; 7 nucleotides match TRBD1. The sequencing input was PBMCs. The CDR3 DNA follows: TGTGCCAGCAGTGCAAGAGGGGGCAGGGCTGGAAATCAGCCCCAGCATTTT. Protein: CASSARGGRAGNQPQHF.